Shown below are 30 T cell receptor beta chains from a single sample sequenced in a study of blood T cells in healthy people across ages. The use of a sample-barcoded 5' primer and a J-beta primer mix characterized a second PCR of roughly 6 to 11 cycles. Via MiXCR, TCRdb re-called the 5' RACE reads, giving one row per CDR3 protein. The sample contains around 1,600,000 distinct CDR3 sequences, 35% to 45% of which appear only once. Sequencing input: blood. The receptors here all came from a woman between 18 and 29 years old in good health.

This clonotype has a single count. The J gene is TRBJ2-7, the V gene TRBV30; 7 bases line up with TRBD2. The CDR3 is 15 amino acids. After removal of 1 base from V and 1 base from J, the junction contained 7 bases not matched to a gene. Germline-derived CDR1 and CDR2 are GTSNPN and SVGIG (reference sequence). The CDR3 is CAWSAIAGLSYEQYF. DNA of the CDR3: TGTGCCTGGAGTGCGATAGCGGGCCTGTCCTACGAGCAGTACTTC.

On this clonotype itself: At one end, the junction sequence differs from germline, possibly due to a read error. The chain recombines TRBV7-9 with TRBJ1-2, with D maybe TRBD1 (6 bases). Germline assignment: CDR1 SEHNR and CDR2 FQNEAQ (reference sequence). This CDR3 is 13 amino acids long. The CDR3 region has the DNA TGTGCCTGCAGCTTAGCCCCACAGGGACGCTACACCTTC. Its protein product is CACSLAPQGRYTF.

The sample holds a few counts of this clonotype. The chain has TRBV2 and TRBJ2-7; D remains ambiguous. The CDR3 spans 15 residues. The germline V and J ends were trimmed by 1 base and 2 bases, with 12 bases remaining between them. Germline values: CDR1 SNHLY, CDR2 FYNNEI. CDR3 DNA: TGTGCCAGCAGTGAAGTTGAAGGCCGGACCTACGAGCAGTACTTC. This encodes CASSEVEGRTYEQYF.

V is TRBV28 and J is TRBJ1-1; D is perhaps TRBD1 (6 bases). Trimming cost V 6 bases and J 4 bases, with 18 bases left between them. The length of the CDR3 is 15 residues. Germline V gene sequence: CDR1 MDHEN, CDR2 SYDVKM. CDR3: CASSPRGGRSTEAFF. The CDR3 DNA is TGTGCCAGCAGCCCGAGGGGGGGCCGGAGCACTGAAGCTTTCTTT.

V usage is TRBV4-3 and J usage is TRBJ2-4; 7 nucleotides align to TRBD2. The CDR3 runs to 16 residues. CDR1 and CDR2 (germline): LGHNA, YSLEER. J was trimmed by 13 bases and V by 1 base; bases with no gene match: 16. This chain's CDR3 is CASSQGSAGEKTEQYF. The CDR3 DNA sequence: TGCGCCAGCAGCCAAGGTTCGGCGGGAGAGAAGACGGAGCAGTACTTC.

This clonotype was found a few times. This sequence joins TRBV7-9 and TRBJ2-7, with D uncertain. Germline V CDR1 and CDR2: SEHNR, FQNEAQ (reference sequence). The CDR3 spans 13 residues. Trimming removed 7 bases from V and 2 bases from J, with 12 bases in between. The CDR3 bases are TGTGCCAGCACCGCCCCCACTACCTACGAGCAGTACTTC. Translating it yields CASTAPTTYEQYF.

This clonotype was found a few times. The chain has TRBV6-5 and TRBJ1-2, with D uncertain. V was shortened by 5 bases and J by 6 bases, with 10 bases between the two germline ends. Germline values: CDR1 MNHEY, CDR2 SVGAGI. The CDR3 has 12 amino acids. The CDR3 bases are TGTGCCAGCAGTAGAGGGTTACATGGCTACACCTTC. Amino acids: CASSRGLHGYTF.

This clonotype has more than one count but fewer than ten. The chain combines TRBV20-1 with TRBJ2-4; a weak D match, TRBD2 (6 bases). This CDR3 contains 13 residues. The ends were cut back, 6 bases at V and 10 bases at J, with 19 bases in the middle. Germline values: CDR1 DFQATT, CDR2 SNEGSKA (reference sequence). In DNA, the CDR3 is TGCAGTGCAGCTCTAGCGCGAAGGAGAATTCAGTACTTC. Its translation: CSAALARRRIQYF.

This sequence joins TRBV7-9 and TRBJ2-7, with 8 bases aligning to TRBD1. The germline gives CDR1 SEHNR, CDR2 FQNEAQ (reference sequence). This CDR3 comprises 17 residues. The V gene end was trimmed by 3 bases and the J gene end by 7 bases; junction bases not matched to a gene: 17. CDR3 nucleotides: TGTGCCAGCAGCTTTTCACTAGCAGGGGGCTCCTACAATGAGCAGTACTTC. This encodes CASSFSLAGGSYNEQYF. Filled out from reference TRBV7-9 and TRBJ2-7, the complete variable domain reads DTGVSQNPRHKITKRGQNVTFRCDPISEHNRLYWYRQTLGQGPEFLTYFQNEAQLEKSRLLSDRFSAERPKGSFSTLEIQRTEQGDSAMYLCASSFSLAGGSYNEQYFGPGTRLTVT.

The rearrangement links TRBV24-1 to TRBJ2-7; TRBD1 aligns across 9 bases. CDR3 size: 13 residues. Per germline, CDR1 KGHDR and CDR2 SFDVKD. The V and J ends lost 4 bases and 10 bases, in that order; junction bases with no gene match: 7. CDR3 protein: CATSDPGTGIQYF. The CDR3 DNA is TGTGCCACCAGTGACCCCGGGACAGGGATTCAGTACTTC.

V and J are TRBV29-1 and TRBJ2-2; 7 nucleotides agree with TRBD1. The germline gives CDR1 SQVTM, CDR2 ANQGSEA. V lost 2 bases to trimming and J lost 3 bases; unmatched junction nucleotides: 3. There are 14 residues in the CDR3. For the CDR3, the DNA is TGCAGCGTTGAAAGGGGGCCATACACCGGGGAGCTGTTTTTT. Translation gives CSVERGPYTGELFF.

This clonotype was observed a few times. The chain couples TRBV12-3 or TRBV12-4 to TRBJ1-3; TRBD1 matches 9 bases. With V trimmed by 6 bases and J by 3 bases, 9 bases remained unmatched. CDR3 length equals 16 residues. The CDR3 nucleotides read TGTGCCAGCAGGTTACAGGGGGCGCAGATTGGAAACACCATATATTTT. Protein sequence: CASRLQGAQIGNTIYF.

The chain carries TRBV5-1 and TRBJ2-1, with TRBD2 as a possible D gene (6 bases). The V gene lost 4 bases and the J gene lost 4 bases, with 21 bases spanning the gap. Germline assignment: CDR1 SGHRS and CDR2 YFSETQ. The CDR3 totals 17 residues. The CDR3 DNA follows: TGCGCCAGCAGCCCTAGAGCGATTAGCGGCCTTTACAATGAGCAGTTCTTC. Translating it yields CASSPRAISGLYNEQFF.

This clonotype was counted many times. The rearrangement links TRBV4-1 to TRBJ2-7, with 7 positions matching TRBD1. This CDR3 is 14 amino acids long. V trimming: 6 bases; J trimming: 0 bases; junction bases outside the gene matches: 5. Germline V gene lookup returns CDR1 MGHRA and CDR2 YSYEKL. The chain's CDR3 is CASSQTGNSYEQYF. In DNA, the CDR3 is TGCGCCAGCAGTCAGACAGGGAACTCCTACGAGCAGTACTTC.

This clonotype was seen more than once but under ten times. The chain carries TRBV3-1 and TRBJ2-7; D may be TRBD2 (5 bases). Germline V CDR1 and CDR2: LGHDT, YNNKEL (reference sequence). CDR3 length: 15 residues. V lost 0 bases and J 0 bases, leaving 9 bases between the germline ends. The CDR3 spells CASSQEVGDSYEQYF. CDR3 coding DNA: TGTGCCAGCAGCCAAGAGGTCGGGGACTCCTACGAGCAGTACTTC.

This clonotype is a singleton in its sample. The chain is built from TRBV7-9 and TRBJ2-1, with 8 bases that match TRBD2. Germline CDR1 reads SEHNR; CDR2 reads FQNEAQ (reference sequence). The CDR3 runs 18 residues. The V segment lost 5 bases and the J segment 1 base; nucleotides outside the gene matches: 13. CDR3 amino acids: CASSPPASSGISYNEQFF. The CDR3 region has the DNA TGTGCCAGCAGCCCCCCGGCGAGTAGCGGGATTTCCTACAATGAGCAGTTCTTC.

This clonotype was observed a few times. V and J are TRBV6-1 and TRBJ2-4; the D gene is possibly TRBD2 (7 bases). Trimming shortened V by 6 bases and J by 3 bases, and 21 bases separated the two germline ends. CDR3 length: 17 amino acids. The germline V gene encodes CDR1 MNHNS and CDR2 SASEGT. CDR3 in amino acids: CASRPWEGGFDKNIQYF. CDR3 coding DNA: TGTGCCAGCAGGCCTTGGGAGGGGGGTTTCGACAAAAACATTCAGTACTTC.

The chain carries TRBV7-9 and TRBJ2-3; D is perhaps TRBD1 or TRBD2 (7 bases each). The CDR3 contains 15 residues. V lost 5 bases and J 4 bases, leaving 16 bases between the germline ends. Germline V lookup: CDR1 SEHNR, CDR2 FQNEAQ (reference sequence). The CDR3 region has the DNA TGTGCCAGCAGCGCCCGACAGGGAGGGGCAGATACGCAGTATTTT. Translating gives CASSARQGGADTQYF.

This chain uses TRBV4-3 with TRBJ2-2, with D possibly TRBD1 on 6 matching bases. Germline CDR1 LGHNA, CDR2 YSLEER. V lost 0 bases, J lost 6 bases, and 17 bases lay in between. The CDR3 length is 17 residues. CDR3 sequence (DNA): TGCGCCAGCAGCCAAGACAATAGCCAGGGGAGCGCCGGGGAGCTGTTTTTT. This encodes CASSQDNSQGSAGELFF.

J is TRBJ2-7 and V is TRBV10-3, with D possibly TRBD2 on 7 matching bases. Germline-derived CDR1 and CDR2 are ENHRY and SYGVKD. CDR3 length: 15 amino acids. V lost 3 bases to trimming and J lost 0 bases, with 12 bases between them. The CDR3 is CAISETGRDSYEQYF. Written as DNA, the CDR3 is TGTGCCATCAGTGAAACAGGGAGGGACTCCTACGAGCAGTACTTC.

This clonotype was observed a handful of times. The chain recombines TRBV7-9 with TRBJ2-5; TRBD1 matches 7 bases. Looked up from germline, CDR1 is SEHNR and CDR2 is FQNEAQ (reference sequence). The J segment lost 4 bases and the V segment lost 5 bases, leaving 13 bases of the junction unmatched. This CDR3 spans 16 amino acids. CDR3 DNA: TGTGCCAGCAGCCTACTGCCAGGGGGTTCGAGAGAGACCCAGTACTTC. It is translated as CASSLLPGGSRETQYF. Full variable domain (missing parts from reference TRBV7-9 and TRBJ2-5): DTGVSQNPRHKITKRGQNVTFRCDPISEHNRLYWYRQTLGQGPEFLTYFQNEAQLEKSRLLSDRFSAERPKGSFSTLEIQRTEQGDSAMYLCASSLLPGGSRETQYFGPGTRLLVL.

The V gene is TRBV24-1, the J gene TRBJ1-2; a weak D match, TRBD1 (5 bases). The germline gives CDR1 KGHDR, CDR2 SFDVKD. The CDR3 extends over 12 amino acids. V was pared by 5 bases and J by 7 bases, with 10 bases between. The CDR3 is CATSALGVGYTF. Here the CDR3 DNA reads TGTGCCACCAGTGCCCTAGGGGTTGGCTACACCTTC.

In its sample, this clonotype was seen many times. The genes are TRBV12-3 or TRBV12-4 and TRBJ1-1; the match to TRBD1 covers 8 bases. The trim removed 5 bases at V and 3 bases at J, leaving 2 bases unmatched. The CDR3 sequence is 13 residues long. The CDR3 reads CASSLTGDTEAFF. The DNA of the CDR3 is TGTGCCAGCAGTCTGACAGGGGACACTGAAGCTTTCTTT.

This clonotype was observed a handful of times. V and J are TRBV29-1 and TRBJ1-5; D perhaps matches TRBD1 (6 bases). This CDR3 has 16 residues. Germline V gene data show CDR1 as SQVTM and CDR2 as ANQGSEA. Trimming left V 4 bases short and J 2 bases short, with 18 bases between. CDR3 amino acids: CSVVVAGAPGNQPQHF. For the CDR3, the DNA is TGCAGCGTTGTAGTGGCGGGGGCGCCGGGCAATCAGCCCCAGCATTTT.

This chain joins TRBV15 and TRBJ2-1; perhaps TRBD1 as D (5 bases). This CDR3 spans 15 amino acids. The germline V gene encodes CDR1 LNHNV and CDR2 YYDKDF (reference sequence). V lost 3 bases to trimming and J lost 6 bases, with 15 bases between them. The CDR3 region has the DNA TGTGCCACCAGCAGTGGAAGGGGCCTCGGCAATGAGCAGTTCTTC. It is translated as CATSSGRGLGNEQFF. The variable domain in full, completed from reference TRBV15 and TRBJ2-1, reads DAMVIQNPRYQVTQFGKPVTLSCSQTLNHNVMYWYQQKSSQAPKLLFHYYDKDFNNEADTPDNFQSRRPNTSFCFLDIRSPGLGDTAMYLCATSSGRGLGNEQFFGPGTRLTVL.

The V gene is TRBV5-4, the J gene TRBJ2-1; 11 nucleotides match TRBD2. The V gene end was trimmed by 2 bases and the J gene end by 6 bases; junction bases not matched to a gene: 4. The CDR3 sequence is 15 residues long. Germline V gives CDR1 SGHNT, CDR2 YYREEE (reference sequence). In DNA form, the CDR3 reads TGTGCCAGCAGCTTATGGCTAGCGGGAGGCAATGAGCAGTTCTTC. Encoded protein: CASSLWLAGGNEQFF. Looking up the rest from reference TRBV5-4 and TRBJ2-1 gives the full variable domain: ETGVTQSPTHLIKTRGQQVTLRCSSQSGHNTVSWYQQALGQGPQFIFQYYREEENGRGNFPPRFSGLQFPNYSSELNVNALELDDSALYLCASSLWLAGGNEQFFGPGTRLTVL.

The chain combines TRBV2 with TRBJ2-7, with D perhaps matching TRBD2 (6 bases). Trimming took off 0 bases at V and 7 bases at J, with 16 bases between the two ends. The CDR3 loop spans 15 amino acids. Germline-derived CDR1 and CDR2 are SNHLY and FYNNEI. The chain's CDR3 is CASSEAQGLDNEQYF. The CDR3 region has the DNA TGTGCCAGCAGTGAAGCGCAGGGACTGGACAATGAGCAGTACTTC.

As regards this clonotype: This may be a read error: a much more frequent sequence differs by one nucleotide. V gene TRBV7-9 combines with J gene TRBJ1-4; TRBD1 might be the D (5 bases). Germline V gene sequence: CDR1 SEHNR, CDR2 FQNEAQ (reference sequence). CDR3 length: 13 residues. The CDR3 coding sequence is TGTGCCAGCAGCAGAGGACACAATGAAGAACTGTTTTTT. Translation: CASSRGHNEELFF.

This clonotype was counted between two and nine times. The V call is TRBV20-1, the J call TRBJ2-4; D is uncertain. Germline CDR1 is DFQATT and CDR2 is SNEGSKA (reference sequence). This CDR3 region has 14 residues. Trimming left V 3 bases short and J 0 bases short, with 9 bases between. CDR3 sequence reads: CSASRTGAKNIQYF. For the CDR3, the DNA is TGCAGTGCTAGTCGGACGGGAGCCAAAAACATTCAGTACTTC.

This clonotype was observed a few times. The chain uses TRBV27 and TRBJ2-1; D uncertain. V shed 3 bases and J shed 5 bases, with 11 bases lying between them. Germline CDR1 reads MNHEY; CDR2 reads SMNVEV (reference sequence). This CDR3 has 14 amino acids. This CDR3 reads CASSLRPTHNEQFF. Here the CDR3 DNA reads TGTGCCAGCAGTTTGAGGCCCACCCACAATGAGCAGTTCTTC.